The entry below describes one T cell receptor beta chain. Its antigen remains unknown. The CDR3 consists of 14 residues. Unmatched junction bases numbered 10, after V lost 5 bases and J lost 10 bases. The germline gives CDR1 MNHEY, CDR2 SMNVEV (reference sequence). The data were produced by immunoSEQ multiplex PCR, yet TCRdb's version contains in-frame clones alone and is incomplete. Found here are around 610,000 clones, about 95% of them singletons; the top ten hold around 0.1%. The entry originates in a study of shared clonotypes between healthy human individuals. General study points: Between a few donors, naive CD4 clonotypes were shared at a level of around 4.8%.

CD45RO-negative CD8 cells positively selected for CCR7 made up the naive population, which excluded terminally differentiated effector memory CD45RA+ cells. This receptor was taken from a woman in her 30s in good health. Sample: naive CD8+ T cells sorted from blood. The rearrangement joins TRBV27 to TRBJ2-1; 8 bases fit TRBD2. CDR3 residues: CASSISGTLMEQFF. The CDR3 DNA reads TGTGCCAGCAGTATTAGCGGGACCCTTATGGAGCAGTTCTTC.